This T cell receptor beta chain was sequenced in a study of radiotherapy plus CTLA-4 blockade in lung cancer. Study-wide background: Patients showed objective responses in roughly 18% of cases, and disease control was achieved by around 30%.

Clones were sequenced by immunoSEQ multiplex PCR, and TCRdb holds only the in-frame ones, with some missing. The table includes over 60,000 clones, over 75% detected once. The germline V gene encodes CDR1 SGDLS and CDR2 YYNGEE. This CDR3 is 15 amino acids long. V lost 4 bases to trimming and J lost 2 bases; unmatched junction nucleotides: 6. Turning to this clone: The antigen is unknown.

Chemo-refractory metastatic non-small-cell lung cancer patients underwent focal radiation alongside CTLA-4 blockade with ipilimumab. General study results and limits: After radiotherapy and ipilimumab, tumor-derived clones expanded in peripheral blood. Dynamics of early blood T cell clones, together with interferon-beta, were reportedly the best predictors of response.

The sequencing used peripheral blood, collected from a patient treated with radiotherapy plus ipilimumab. The clonotype comes from a human donor with non-small cell lung cancer that progressed on radiotherapy plus ipilimumab. The chain combines TRBV9 with TRBJ2-7, with 10 bases lining up with TRBD1. CDR3 in amino acids: CASSPWTGGPYEQYF. As DNA, the CDR3 is TGTGCCAGCAGCCCGTGGACAGGGGGGCCCTACGAGCAGTACTTC. The whole variable domain, remainder taken from reference TRBV9 and TRBJ2-7, is DSGVTQTPKHLITATGQRVTLRCSPRSGDLSVYWYQQSLDQGLQFLIQYYNGEERAKGNILERFSAQQFPDLHSELNLSSLELGDSALYFCASSPWTGGPYEQYFGPGTRLTVT.